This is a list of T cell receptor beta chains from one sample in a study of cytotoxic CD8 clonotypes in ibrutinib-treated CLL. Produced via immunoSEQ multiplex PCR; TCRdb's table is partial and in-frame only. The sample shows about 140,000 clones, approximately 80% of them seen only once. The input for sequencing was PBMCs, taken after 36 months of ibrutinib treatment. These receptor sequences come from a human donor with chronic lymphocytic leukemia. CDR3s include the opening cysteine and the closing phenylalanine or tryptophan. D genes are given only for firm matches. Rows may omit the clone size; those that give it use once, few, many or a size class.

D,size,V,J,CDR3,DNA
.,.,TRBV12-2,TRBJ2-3,CASRLQGPIVDTDTQYF,TGTGCAAGTCGCCTTCAAGGCCCTATTGTGGACACAGATACGCAGTATTTT
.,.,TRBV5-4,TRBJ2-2,CASSLEGGPVGELFF,TGTGCCAGCAGCTTGGAGGGGGGGCCGGTCGGGGAGCTGTTTTTT
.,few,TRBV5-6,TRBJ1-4,CASSTDMGKLFF,TGTGCCAGCAGCACAGACATGGGGAAACTGTTTTTT
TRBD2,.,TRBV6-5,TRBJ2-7,CASSSLWGEGYEQYF,TGTGCCAGCAGTTCTCTCTGGGGGGAGGGTTACGAGCAGTACTTC
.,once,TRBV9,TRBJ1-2,CASTGGDRDYGYTF,TGTGCCAGCACCGGGGGGGATCGGGACTATGGCTACACCTTC
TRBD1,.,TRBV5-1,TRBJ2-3,CASSTGTGRTDTQYF,TGCGCCAGCAGCACCGGGACAGGGCGCACAGATACGCAGTATTTT
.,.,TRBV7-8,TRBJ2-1,CASSLNRGDEQFF,TGTGCCAGCAGCTTAAACCGCGGGGATGAGCAGTTCTTC
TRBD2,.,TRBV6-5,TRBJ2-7,CASSFGLAAYEQYF,TGTGCCAGCAGCTTCGGACTAGCGGCCTACGAGCAGTACTTC
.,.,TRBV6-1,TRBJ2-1,CASSEEGSANYEQFF,TGTGCCAGCAGTGAGGAGGGTTCCGCCAACTATGAGCAGTTCTTC
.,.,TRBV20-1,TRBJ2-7,CSATAYEQYF,TGCAGTGCCACCGCCTACGAGCAGTACTTC